The sequence of this TCR beta chain was determined in a study of cytomegalovirus exposure and HLA in healthy donors. Germline V gives CDR1 MNHEY, CDR2 SVGAGI. V shed 7 bases and J 4 bases; nucleotides not matched to a gene: 5. This CDR3 comprises 13 residues. PCR used 60 Vbeta primers and 13 Jbeta primers. Data came from immunoSEQ multiplex PCR; TCRdb stores just in-frame clones and leaves some out. The data contain approximately 190,000 clones, 75% to 80% of them seen just once; the ten biggest clones take up 14%. V usage is TRBV6-5 and J usage is TRBJ2-5; 8 bases match TRBD2. The sample comprised PBMCs. The source of this sequence is a woman in her 30s in good health and CMV-seropositive. CDR3 in DNA: TGTGCCAGCATTACGAGCGGGGGAGAGACCCAGTACTTC. Protein product: CASITSGGETQYF.